Below, 5 T cell receptor beta chains from the same sample are listed, as sequenced in a study of blood T cell repertoires in COVID-19. TCRdb keeps only in-frame clones here, not all; method: immunoSEQ multiplex PCR. The repertoire holds some 230,000 clones, with about 81% as singletons. Sequenced material: peripheral blood. These receptors were collected from a woman aged 80 or older with COVID-19, enrolled during active disease.

The V and J genes are TRBV11-2 and TRBJ2-3, with D perhaps matching TRBD2 (6 bases). CDR1 is SGHAT and CDR2 is FQNNGV in the germline V gene. V lost 3 bases, J lost 9 bases, and 10 bases lay in between. This CDR3 is built from 12 residues. DNA of the CDR3: TGTGCCAGCAGCTTTACTAGCCAGACGCAGTATTTT. It specifies CASSFTSQTQYF.

The rearrangement joins TRBV19 to TRBJ2-3; 9 nucleotides line up with TRBD2. Per germline, CDR1 LNHDA and CDR2 SQIVND (reference sequence). This CDR3 has 14 residues. V trimming: 10 bases; J trimming: 6 bases; junction bases outside the gene matches: 11. The CDR3 nucleotides are TGTGCCACCACGAAGGCGGGAGGGACGGATACGCAGTATTTT. This encodes CATTKAGGTDTQYF. Filled out from reference TRBV19 and TRBJ2-3, the complete variable domain reads DGGITQSPKYLFRKEGQNVTLSCEQNLNHDAMYWYRQDPGQGLRLIYYSQIVNDFQKGDIAEGYSVSREKKESFPLTVTSAQKNPTAFYLCATTKAGGTDTQYFGPGTRLTVL.

This clone was seen only once. The chain couples TRBV9 to TRBJ1-2, with TRBD1 matching over 7 bases. Germline V CDR1 and CDR2: SGDLS, YYNGEE. With 3 bases clipped from V and 3 bases from J, the junction kept 5 bases outside the gene matches. The CDR3 extends over 14 amino acids. The CDR3 region has the DNA TGTGCCAGCAGCGCTGAGGGGGCGTACTATGGCTACACCTTC. Translating it yields CASSAEGAYYGYTF.

The rearrangement links TRBV5-4 to TRBJ2-1; TRBD2 matches 9 bases. The germline V gene has CDR1 SGHNT and CDR2 YYREEE (reference sequence). V was pared by 4 bases and J by 5 bases, with 16 bases of the junction left unmatched. This CDR3 region has 18 residues. CDR3 sequence reads: CASSPSGRLNFEDNEQFF. In DNA, the CDR3 is TGTGCCAGCAGCCCGAGCGGGAGGCTAAACTTCGAGGACAATGAGCAGTTCTTC.

The chain links TRBV11-2 to TRBJ1-6; D gene unclear. Germline V gene sequence: CDR1 SGHAT, CDR2 FQNNGV. V lost 1 base to trimming and J lost 5 bases, with 9 bases between them. The CDR3 is 15 residues long. CDR3 sequence reads: CASSLGTANNSPLHF. CDR3 DNA: TGTGCCAGCAGCTTAGGTACAGCCAATAATTCACCCCTCCACTTT.